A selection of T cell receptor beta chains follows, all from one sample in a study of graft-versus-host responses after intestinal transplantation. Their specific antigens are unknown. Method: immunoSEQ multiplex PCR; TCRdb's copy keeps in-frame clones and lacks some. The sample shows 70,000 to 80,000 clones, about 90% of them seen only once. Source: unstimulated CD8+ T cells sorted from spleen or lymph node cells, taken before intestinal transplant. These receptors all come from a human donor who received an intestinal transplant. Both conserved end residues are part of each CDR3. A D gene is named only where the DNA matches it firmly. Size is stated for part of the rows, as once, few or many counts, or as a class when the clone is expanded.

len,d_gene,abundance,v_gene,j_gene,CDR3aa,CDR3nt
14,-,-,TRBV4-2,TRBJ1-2,CASSQVSGGETYTF,TGTGCCAGCAGCCAAGTTTCGGGGGGGGAGACCTACACCTTC
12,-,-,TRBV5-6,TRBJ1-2,CASSPGNYGYTF,TGTGCCAGCAGCCCGGGTAACTATGGCTACACCTTC
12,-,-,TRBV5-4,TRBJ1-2,CASSPDSYGYTF,TGTGCCAGCAGCCCGGACAGCTATGGCTACACCTTC
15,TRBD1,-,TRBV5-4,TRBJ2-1,CASFTPGQGNNEQFF,TGTGCCAGCTTTACCCCGGGACAGGGAAACAATGAGCAGTTCTTC
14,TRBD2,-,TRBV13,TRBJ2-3,CASGSGGATDTQYF,TGTGCCAGCGGGAGCGGGGGGGCAACAGATACGCAGTATTTT
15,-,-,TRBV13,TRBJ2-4,CASSTRDTAKNIQYF,TGTGCCAGCAGCACCCGGGATACAGCCAAAAACATTCAGTACTTC
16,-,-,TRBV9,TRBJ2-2,CASNRPEYANTGELFF,TGTGCCAGCAACCGGCCGGAGTACGCGAACACCGGGGAGCTGTTTTTT
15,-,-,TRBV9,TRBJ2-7,CASSVAPAGAAEQYF,TGTGCCAGCAGCGTAGCCCCGGCGGGGGCTGCCGAGCAGTACTTC
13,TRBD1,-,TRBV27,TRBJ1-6,CASGSQGNSPLHF,TGTGCCAGCGGCTCACAGGGGAATTCACCCCTCCACTTT
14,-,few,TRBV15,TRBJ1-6,CATSPPDPGAPLHF,TGTGCCACCAGCCCCCCCGATCCAGGGGCACCCCTCCACTTT
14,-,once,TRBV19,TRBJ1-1,CASSTDGWNTEAFF,TGTGCCAGTAGTACCGACGGGTGGAACACTGAAGCTTTCTTT
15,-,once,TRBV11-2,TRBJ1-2,CASSLGFGENYGYTF,TGTGCCAGCAGCTTAGGTTTCGGGGAGAACTATGGCTACACCTTC
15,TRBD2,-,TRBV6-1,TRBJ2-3,CASSLRGGISDTQYF,TGTGCCAGCTCCCTCCGGGGGGGGATATCAGATACGCAGTATTTT
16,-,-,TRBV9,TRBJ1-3,CASSVEGRSSGNTIYF,TGTGCCAGCAGCGTGGAGGGACGGAGCTCTGGAAACACCATATATTTT
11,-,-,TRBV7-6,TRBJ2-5,CASRAAETQYF,TGTGCCAGCAGGGCGGCGGAGACCCAGTACTTC
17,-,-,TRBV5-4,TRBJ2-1,CASSLELGGSTYNEQFF,TGTGCCAGCAGCTTGGAGCTTGGAGGAAGTACCTACAATGAGCAGTTCTTC
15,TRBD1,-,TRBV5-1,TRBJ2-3,CASSSPGQSTDTQYF,TGCGCCAGCAGCTCGCCGGGACAGAGCACAGATACGCAGTATTTT
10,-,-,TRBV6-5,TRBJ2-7,CASGHDEQYF,TGTGCCAGCGGCCACGACGAGCAGTACTTC
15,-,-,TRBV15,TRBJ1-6,CATSRDRGFYSPLHF,TGTGCCACCAGCAGAGATCGGGGGTTTTATTCACCCCTCCACTTT
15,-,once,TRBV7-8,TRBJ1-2,CASSLALTGIYGYTF,TGTGCCAGCAGCTTAGCGCTGACGGGGATCTATGGCTACACCTTC
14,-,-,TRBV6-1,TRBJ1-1,CASSEFGVGAKAFF,TGTGCCAGCAGTGAATTTGGGGTAGGGGCGAAAGCTTTCTTT
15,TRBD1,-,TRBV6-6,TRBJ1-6,CASASGTGANSPLHF,TGTGCCAGCGCTTCAGGGACAGGGGCCAATTCACCCCTCCACTTT
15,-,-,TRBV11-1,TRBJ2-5,CASSLAVNSQETQYF,TGTGCCAGCAGCTTAGCCGTCAACAGTCAAGAGACCCAGTACTTC
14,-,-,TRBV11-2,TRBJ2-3,CASSLDMGGDTQYF,TGTGCCAGCAGCTTAGATATGGGCGGGGATACGCAGTATTTT
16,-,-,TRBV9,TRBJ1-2,CASSVSSSGIIYGYTF,TGTGCCAGCAGCGTAAGCTCGAGCGGCATAATCTATGGCTACACCTTC
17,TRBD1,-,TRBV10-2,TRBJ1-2,CASRPGTEILYVDGYTF,TGCGCCAGCAGACCCGGGACAGAGATTTTATACGTGGATGGCTACACCTTC
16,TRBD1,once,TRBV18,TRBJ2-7,CASSPVTGGLSYEQYF,TGTGCCAGCTCACCCGTAACAGGGGGCCTCTCCTACGAGCAGTACTTC
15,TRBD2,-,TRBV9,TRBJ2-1,CASSGTGGVYNEQFF,TGTGCCAGCAGCGGGACCGGGGGGGTCTACAATGAGCAGTTCTTC
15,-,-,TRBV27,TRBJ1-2,CASSLSQGSAYGYTF,TGTGCCAGCAGTTTATCACAGGGTTCTGCCTATGGCTACACCTTC
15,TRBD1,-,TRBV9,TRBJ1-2,CASSDGTGGLYGYTF,TGTGCCAGCAGCGACGGGACAGGGGGGTTGTATGGCTACACCTTC
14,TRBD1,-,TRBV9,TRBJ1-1,CASSEGQGGLMAFF,TGTGCCAGCAGCGAGGGACAGGGCGGCTTAATGGCTTTCTTT
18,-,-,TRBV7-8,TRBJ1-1,CASSLALWGGLENTEAFF,TGTGCCAGCAGCTTAGCGCTCTGGGGGGGGCTCGAGAACACTGAAGCTTTCTTT
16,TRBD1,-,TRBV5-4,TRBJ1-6,CASSQSQGGLNSPLHF,TGTGCCAGCAGCCAATCCCAGGGGGGCTTGAATTCACCCCTCCACTTT
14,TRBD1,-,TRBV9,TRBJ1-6,CASSPRQGNSPLHF,TGTGCCAGCAGCCCCCGACAGGGTAATTCACCCCTCCACTTT
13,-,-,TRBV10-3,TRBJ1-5,CAISGDSNQPQHF,TGTGCCATCAGCGGGGATAGCAATCAGCCCCAGCATTTT
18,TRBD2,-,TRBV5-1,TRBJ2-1,CASSLPPLPSGGANEQFF,TGCGCCAGCAGCTTACCACCCCTCCCTAGCGGGGGGGCCAATGAGCAGTTCTTC
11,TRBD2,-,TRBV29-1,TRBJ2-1,CSVVTSGGQFF,TGCAGCGTCGTGACTAGCGGGGGGCAGTTCTTC
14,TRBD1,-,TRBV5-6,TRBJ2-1,CASSSGGSYNEQFF,TGTGCCAGCAGCTCAGGGGGCTCCTACAATGAGCAGTTCTTC
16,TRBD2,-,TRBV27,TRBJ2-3,CASSLRLAGVMDTQYF,TGTGCCAGCAGTTTACGACTAGCGGGGGTCATGGATACGCAGTATTTT
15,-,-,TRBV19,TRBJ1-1,CASSPWGEMNTEAFF,TGTGCCAGTAGTCCATGGGGAGAGATGAACACTGAAGCTTTCTTT
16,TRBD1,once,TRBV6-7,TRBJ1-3,CASSYSQDRVENTIYF,TGTGCCAGCAGTTACTCCCAGGACAGGGTTGAAAACACCATATATTTT
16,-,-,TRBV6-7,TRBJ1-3,CASSYGHLSSGNTIYF,TGTGCCAGCAGTTACGGACATCTCAGCTCTGGAAACACCATATATTTT
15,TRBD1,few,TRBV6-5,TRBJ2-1,CASSYTGQENYEQFF,TGTGCCAGCAGTTACACAGGACAGGAGAATTATGAGCAGTTCTTC
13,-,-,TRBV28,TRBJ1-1,CASSSVLNTEAFF,TGTGCCAGCAGTTCCGTTCTTAACACTGAAGCTTTCTTT
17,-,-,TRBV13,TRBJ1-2,CASSLGSDSGVYYGYTF,TGTGCCAGCAGCTTAGGTTCGGATTCAGGGGTTTACTATGGCTACACCTTC
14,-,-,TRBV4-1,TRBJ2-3,CASSQEGGGDTQYF,TGCGCCAGCAGCCAAGAGGGGGGTGGGGATACGCAGTATTTT
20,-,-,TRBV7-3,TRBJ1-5,CASSLKLEVALGSSNQPQHF,TGTGCCAGCAGCTTAAAATTAGAGGTGGCTCTGGGTAGTAGCAATCAGCCCCAGCATTTT
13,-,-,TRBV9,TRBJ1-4,CASSVVPGEKLFF,TGTGCCAGCAGCGTAGTCCCAGGAGAAAAACTGTTTTTT
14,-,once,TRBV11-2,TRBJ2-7,CASSLGGETYEQYF,TGTGCCAGCAGCTTAGGGGGGGAAACCTACGAGCAGTACTTC
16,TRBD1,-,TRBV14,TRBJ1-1,CASSQDQGGLNTEAFF,TGTGCCAGCAGCCAAGATCAGGGGGGCCTGAACACTGAAGCTTTCTTT
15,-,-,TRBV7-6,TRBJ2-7,CASSLGGSGGYEQYF,TGTGCCAGCAGCTTAGGAGGTAGCGGAGGGTACGAGCAGTACTTC
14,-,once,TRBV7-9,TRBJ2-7,CASSLGLPPHEQYF,TGTGCCAGCAGCTTAGGGCTCCCGCCCCACGAGCAGTACTTC
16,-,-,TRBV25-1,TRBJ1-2,CASSPDWTNPNYGYTF,TGTGCCAGCAGTCCGGACTGGACCAACCCTAACTATGGCTACACCTTC
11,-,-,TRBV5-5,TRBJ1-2,CASSDEYGYTF,TGTGCCAGCAGCGATGAGTACGGCTACACCTTC
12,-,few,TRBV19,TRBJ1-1,CASLQGNTEAFF,TGTGCCAGCCTACAGGGGAACACTGAAGCTTTCTTT
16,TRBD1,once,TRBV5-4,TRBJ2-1,CASSFSGTGADNEQFF,TGTGCCAGCAGCTTCTCCGGGACAGGGGCGGACAATGAGCAGTTCTTC
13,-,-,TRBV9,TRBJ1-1,CASSATGNTEAFF,TGTGCCAGCAGCGCAACAGGGAACACTGAAGCTTTCTTT
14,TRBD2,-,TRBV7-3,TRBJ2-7,CASSPNGGSYEQYF,TGTGCCAGCAGCCCAAACGGGGGGTCCTACGAGCAGTACTTC
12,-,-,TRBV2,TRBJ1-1,CATGGSGTEAFF,TGTGCCACCGGCGGGTCGGGGACTGAAGCTTTCTTT
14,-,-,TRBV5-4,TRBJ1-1,CASSPGGLNTEAFF,TGTGCCAGCAGCCCGGGGGGCCTGAACACTGAAGCTTTCTTT